This T cell receptor (beta chain) was sequenced in a study of T cells after yellow fever vaccination. General study results and limits: In FACS-sorted repertoires, abundant clonotypes from the bulk population could appear as contaminants. The secondary response was weaker, and its peak arrived faster, on day 5 versus 15.

The TCR cDNA carried a universal primer site and UMIs from 5'RACE template switching. TCRdb ran MiXCR on the 5' RACE reads and lists one entry per CDR3 protein. In the table there are more than 300,000 distinct CDR3 sequences, approximately 4.3% of which are singletons. After removal of 4 bases from V and 2 bases from J, the junction contained 6 bases not matched to a gene. Germline V gene sequence: CDR1 SGHRS, CDR2 YFSETQ. The CDR3 length is 14 residues. There are many counts of this clonotype. The target antigen is unknown. Material: PBMCs, obtained 15 days after the yellow fever booster vaccination. This TCR was sampled from a man younger than 35 who received the YFV17D yellow fever vaccine. The rearrangement uses TRBV5-1 and TRBJ2-7; TRBD1 aligns across 7 bases. The CDR3 sequence: CASSPRTGTYEQYV. The DNA for the CDR3 is TGCGCCAGCAGCCCCCGGACAGGAACCTACGAGCAGTACGTC.